The clone carrying this TCR beta chain was counted ten times or more. What it binds is not known. Trimming removed 8 bases at V and 5 bases at J, with 16 bases between. The CDR3 totals 13 residues. Germline lookup yields CDR1 SEHNR and CDR2 FQNEAQ (reference sequence). This sample was taken from a study of T cell repertoires in cytomegalovirus infection. Background on the study: Both CMV infection and a matching HLA type were indicated by public TCR beta signatures. Study-level findings and limits: The study found HLA-C-restricted CMV-specific TCR beta clonotypes dominating the ex vivo response. Cumulative public TCR beta family frequency identified CMV carriers with the relevant HLA.

TCRdb reprocessed the reads with MiXCR, giving one entry per CDR3 protein. The repertoire includes a few hundred thousand distinct CDR3 sequences, approximately 15% of them detected once, and roughly 8.7% sits in the top ten. This rearrangement joins TRBV7-9 to TRBJ2-7; D is unclear. What was sequenced was PBMCs. This TCR was sampled from a human donor in good health (CMV status not recorded). Some clones in this sample may be carry-over from other donors' samples. The CDR3 coding sequence is TGTGCCAGCTCCGGGCTGGGAAAGAACGAGCAGTACTTC. It encodes CASSGLGKNEQYF.